Following are 10 T cell receptor beta chains from one sample sequenced in a study of molecular identifiers for immune sequencing clone quantification. One entry per CDR3 protein, called by TCRdb with MiXCR from the PCR reads. The sample contains 9,500 to 15,000 distinct CDR3 sequences, about 18% of which appear only once. Sequenced sample: naive CD8+ T cells from blood, with Jurkat cell RNA spiked in. Subset here: FACS-sorted CD8+CD4-CCR7+CD45RA+ naive T cells. These receptors originate from a human donor in good health. Some libraries in this study had Jurkat cell RNA spiked in.

The rearrangement joins TRBV11-2 to TRBJ2-1; D may be TRBD2 (5 bases). Germline V gene sequence: CDR1 SGHAT, CDR2 FQNNGV. The CDR3 extends over 12 amino acids. The V end lost 4 bases, the J end lost 12 bases, and 13 bases lay between the germline ends. CDR3 bases: TGTGCCAGCAGCTCAGATTCCGGAGGGCAGTTCTTC. Translated: CASSSDSGGQFF. Looking up the rest from reference TRBV11-2 and TRBJ2-1 gives the full variable domain: EAGVAQSPRYKIIEKRQSVAFWCNPISGHATLYWYQQILGQGPKLLIQFQNNGVVDDSQLPKDRFSAERLKGVDSTLKIQPAKLEDSAVYLCASSSDSGGQFFGPGTRLTVL.

This clonotype has a handful of counts. V is TRBV20-1 and J is TRBJ2-1; 9 bases map to TRBD2. The germline CDR1 and CDR2 sequences are DFQATT and SNEGSKA (reference sequence). Unmatched junction bases numbered 9, after V lost 1 base and J lost 5 bases. The CDR3 runs to 16 residues. The CDR3: CSARAPGTSIDNEQFF. CDR3 sequence (DNA): TGCAGTGCTAGAGCCCCCGGGACTAGCATAGACAATGAGCAGTTCTTC.

There are a few counts of this clonotype. The CDR3, as DNA: TGTGCCAGCAGTGCCACCCGGGGAGCGGGGGGGAATGGAGGGCGGTACTTC. This codes for CASSATRGAGGNGGRYF. The J gene is TRBJ2-7, the V gene TRBV6-1; 10 bases match TRBD2. In germline, CDR1 is MNHNS, CDR2 SASEGT. The J segment lost 12 bases and the V segment lost 4 bases, leaving 21 bases of the junction unmatched. This CDR3 has 17 amino acids.

The J gene is TRBJ2-3, the V gene TRBV3-1, with 12 bases identical to TRBD2. The germline V gene encodes CDR1 LGHDT and CDR2 YNNKEL (reference sequence). V trimming: 1 base; J trimming: 5 bases; junction bases outside the gene matches: 7. The CDR3 length is 17 residues. The chain's CDR3 is CASSQGRLAGEIDTQYF. DNA for the CDR3: TGTGCCAGCAGCCAAGGACGACTAGCGGGAGAAATAGATACGCAGTATTTT.

This clonotype was seen at least ten times. The V gene is TRBV7-9, the J gene TRBJ2-1; 7 bases match TRBD1. Trimming took 9 bases from V and 4 from J; bases not matched to a gene: 3. From germline, CDR1 is SEHNR and CDR2 FQNEAQ (reference sequence). The CDR3 spans 12 residues. Here the CDR3 DNA reads TGTGCCAGTAGGGACAGTTACAATGAGCAGTTCTTC. Encoded protein: CASRDSYNEQFF.

At least ten counts were recorded for this clonotype. The J gene is TRBJ2-1, the V gene TRBV7-3, with 8 bases that match TRBD2. Germline-derived CDR1 and CDR2 are SGHTA and FQGTGA. The trim removed 1 base at V and 4 bases at J, leaving 3 bases unmatched. There are 15 residues in the CDR3. The CDR3 region is CASSLSTSGYNEQFF. The CDR3 DNA sequence: TGTGCCAGCAGCTTAAGCACTAGCGGTTACAATGAGCAGTTCTTC.

Concerning this clonotype itself: One base away lies a much larger clone, so this may be a sequencing read error. CDR3 sequence: CACSQSRGRPSGANVLTF. The CDR3 region has the DNA TGCGCCTGCAGTCAATCGCGGGGTCGCCCCTCTGGGGCCAACGTCCTGACTTTC. J is TRBJ2-6 and V is TRBV23-1; weak D call: TRBD2 (6 bases). TRBV23-1 is marked as an open reading frame, function uncertain. The CDR3 consists of 18 residues.

This clonotype is classed as medium-sized (0.01 to 0.1%). The chain couples TRBV20-1 to TRBJ1-5, with 9 bases that match TRBD1. The CDR3 has 16 amino acids. Germline V gene data show CDR1 as DFQATT and CDR2 as SNEGSKA (reference sequence). V lost 0 bases and J lost 6; bases outside the gene matches: 9. CDR3 in amino acids: CSARDWLGTGLQPQHF. CDR3 DNA sequence: TGCAGTGCTAGAGATTGGCTCGGGACAGGGCTTCAGCCCCAGCATTTT.

In this sample, this clonotype turned up many times. The rearrangement uses TRBV28 and TRBJ1-5; possibly TRBD1 for D (6 bases). V was pared by 6 bases and J by 1 base, with 10 bases between. Per the germline V gene, CDR1 is MDHEN and CDR2 is SYDVKM. The CDR3 spans 14 residues. The CDR3 nucleotides read TGTGCCAGCAGAACGGACAGCAGCAATCAGCCCCAGCATTTT. Its protein is CASRTDSSNQPQHF.

This clonotype was picked up one time. The chain links TRBV21-1 to TRBJ1-1; TRBD1, as called in the table, went unchecked against the DNA. TRBV21-1 has pseudogene status. The CDR3 extends over 16 amino acids. The CDR3 protein is CASSSRFGADSTEALF. DNA of the CDR3: TGTGCCAGCAGCTCACGGTTCGGGGCCGACAGCACTGAAGCTCTCTTT.